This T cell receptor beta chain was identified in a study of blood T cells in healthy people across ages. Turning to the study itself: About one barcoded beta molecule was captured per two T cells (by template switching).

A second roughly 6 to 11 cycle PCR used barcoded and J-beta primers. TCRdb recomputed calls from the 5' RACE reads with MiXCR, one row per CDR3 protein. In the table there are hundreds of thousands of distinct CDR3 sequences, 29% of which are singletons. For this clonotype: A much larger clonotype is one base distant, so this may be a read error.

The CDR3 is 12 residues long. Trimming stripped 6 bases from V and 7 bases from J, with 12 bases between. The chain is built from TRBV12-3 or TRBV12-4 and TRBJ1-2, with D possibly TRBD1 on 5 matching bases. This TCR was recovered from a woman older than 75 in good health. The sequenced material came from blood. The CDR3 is CASSSGTLGYTF. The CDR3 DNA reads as TGTGCCAGCAGCTCCGGGACGCTTGGCTACACCTTC.